This T cell receptor (beta chain) emerged from a study of blood T cell repertoires in COVID-19. Original data processing: From reference gene primer amplification, estimates of nucleated cell counts were derived. The repertoire was sequenced with immunoSEQ multiplex PCR; TCRdb's copy has only in-frame clones and lacks some. Clone size and V and J calls were adopted from that table, with D and trimming inferred from the DNA. Counted here are roughly 26,000 clones, approximately 93% occurring once; the ten biggest clones make up approximately 4%. The source of this sequence is a human donor with active COVID-19. The donor label of this sample is uncertain. The sequenced material came from peripheral blood.

CDR3 in amino acids: CASSLVQDVAGELFF. The CDR3 nucleotides read TGCGCCAGCAGCTTGGTACAGGACGTTGCCGGGGAGCTGTTTTTT. V gene TRBV5-1 combines with J gene TRBJ2-2; maybe TRBD1 (5 bases). The CDR3 is 15 amino acids. From germline, CDR1 is SGHRS and CDR2 YFSETQ. V was pared by 0 bases and J by 6 bases, with 12 bases between.